This T cell receptor beta chain was captured in a study of cytomegalovirus exposure and HLA in healthy donors. Study-wide results and caveats: A later analysis linked a missense variant in DCLRE1C to the trimming of TCR beta V and J genes.

60 Vbeta and 13 Jbeta primers were used in PCR. Generated by immunoSEQ multiplex PCR, the TCRdb table keeps only in-frame clones and is missing some. The data contain 95,000 to 150,000 clones, approximately 80% of them singletons. This clone was observed a handful of times. The antigen is undetermined. The sequencing input was PBMCs. This receptor was taken from a man in his fifties or sixties in good health and CMV-seronegative.

The CDR3 spells CASSLGTTRDTQYF. The CDR3 DNA follows: TGTGCCAGCTCACTAGGGACTACCAGAGATACGCAGTATTTT. The chain is built from TRBV18 and TRBJ2-3, with 7 positions matching TRBD2. There are 14 residues in the CDR3. Germline CDR1 reads KGHSH; CDR2 reads LQKENI. The V gene end was trimmed by 4 bases and the J gene end by 5 bases; junction bases not matched to a gene: 6. Full variable domain (rest looked up from reference TRBV18 and TRBJ2-3): NAGVMQNPRHLVRRRGQEARLRCSPMKGHSHVYWYRQLPEEGLKFMVYLQKENIIDESGMPKERFSAEFPKEGPSILRIQQVVRGDSAAYFCASSLGTTRDTQYFGPGTRLTVL.